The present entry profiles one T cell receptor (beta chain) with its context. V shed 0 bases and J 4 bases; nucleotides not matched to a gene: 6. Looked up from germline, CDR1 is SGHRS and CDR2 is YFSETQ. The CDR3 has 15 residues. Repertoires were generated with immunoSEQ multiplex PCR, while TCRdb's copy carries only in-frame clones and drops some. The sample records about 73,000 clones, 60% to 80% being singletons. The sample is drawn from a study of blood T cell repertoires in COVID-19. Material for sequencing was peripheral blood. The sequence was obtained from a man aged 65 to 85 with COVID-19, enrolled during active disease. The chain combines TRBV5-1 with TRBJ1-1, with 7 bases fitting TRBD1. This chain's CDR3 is CASSLGLAGGTEAFF. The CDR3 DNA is TGCGCCAGCAGCTTGGGTTTGGCAGGGGGCACTGAAGCTTTCTTT.